This T cell receptor beta chain was retrieved from a study of synovial regulatory T cells in juvenile arthritis. As regards this clone: The antigen is not known.

Data came from immunoSEQ multiplex PCR; TCRdb stores just in-frame clones and leaves some out. The specimen's table records approximately 10,000 clones. Notes on the study in general: Compared with other blood Treg cells, inflammation-associated Treg cells had reduced TCR diversity.

The clonotype originates from a donor aged 2-29 years with juvenile idiopathic arthritis. The specimen sequenced was Treg cells from blood. Sample subset: HLA-DR+ inflammation-associated blood Treg cells.

The CDR3 loop is CASSQDPGGGETQYF. This chain uses TRBV4-3 with TRBJ2-5; no DNA is available, so the TRBD2 call from TCRdb remains unchecked. Germline V gives CDR1 LGHNA, CDR2 YSLEER. This CDR3 is 15 amino acids long. There is no recorded DNA.